The 14 T cell receptor beta chains in this list originate from one sample, sequenced in a study of blood T cell repertoires in COVID-19. Profiled with immunoSEQ multiplex PCR; TCRdb holds only in-frame clones, not every one. The sample lists a few hundred thousand clones, approximately 88% occurring once. Sequencing was done on a sample of peripheral blood. The receptors stem from a woman in her thirties with acute or convalescent COVID-19.

This chain connects TRBV9 to TRBJ1-1; TRBD1 matches at 7 bases. This CDR3 has 15 amino acids. Germline CDR1 SGDLS, CDR2 YYNGEE. The trim removed 3 bases at V and 1 base at J, leaving 6 bases unmatched. CDR3 in DNA: TGTGCCAGCAGCGAAACAGGGGTAGGGAACACTGAAGCTTTCTTT. Translated: CASSETGVGNTEAFF.

This clone was recorded only once. The rearrangement uses TRBV27 and TRBJ2-5, with 9 bases matching TRBD2. The germline V gene encodes CDR1 MNHEY and CDR2 SMNVEV (reference sequence). This CDR3 comprises 16 residues. V trimming: 0 bases; J trimming: 3 bases; junction bases outside the gene matches: 5. Written as DNA, the CDR3 is TGTGCCAGCAGTTTATCGGCAGCGGGAGGAAAAGAGACCCAGTACTTC. Protein sequence: CASSLSAAGGKETQYF.

There are a few counts of this clone. The chain joins TRBV7-7 to TRBJ2-7, with 8 bases fitting TRBD1. The CDR3 has 14 residues. V shed 5 bases, J shed 4 bases, and the junction held 7 bases outside the gene matches. Germline V gene data show CDR1 as SSHAT and CDR2 as FNYEAQ (reference sequence). The CDR3 here is CASSPGTGPYEQYF. The CDR3 DNA reads TGTGCCAGCAGCCCCGGGACAGGTCCTTACGAGCAGTACTTC.

In this sample, this clone turned up a few times. The chain employs TRBV30 and TRBJ1-2; maybe TRBD1 (6 bases). V shed 2 bases and J shed 7 bases, with 14 bases lying between them. This CDR3 has 13 amino acids. In germline, CDR1 is GTSNPN, CDR2 SVGIG (reference sequence). The CDR3 spells CAWSLHRAAGYTF. The CDR3 DNA reads as TGTGCCTGGAGTTTACACAGGGCGGCTGGCTACACCTTC.

This rearrangement joins TRBV11-3 to TRBJ2-3; 12 bases are a match to TRBD2. The trim removed 5 bases at V and 1 base at J, leaving 4 bases unmatched. This CDR3 spans 16 amino acids. Germline V gene sequence: CDR1 SGHNT, CDR2 YENEEA. The CDR3 region has the DNA TGTGCCAGCAGCCCCCGACTAGCGGGAGGCACAGATACGCAGTATTTT. The encoded protein is CASSPRLAGGTDTQYF.

The chain uses TRBV19 and TRBJ2-7, with D maybe TRBD2 (6 bases). V lost 6 bases to trimming and J lost 2 bases, with 17 bases between them. The CDR3 runs 15 residues. Germline V lookup: CDR1 LNHDA, CDR2 SQIVND (reference sequence). Here the CDR3 reads CASRPRGGGTYEQYF. The CDR3 DNA sequence: TGTGCCAGTAGACCGCGGGGTGGGGGGACCTACGAGCAGTACTTC.

This sequence joins TRBV11-3 and TRBJ2-3; D is possibly TRBD2 (5 bases). The CDR3 contains 15 residues. The V end was cut by 1 base, the J end by 3 bases, with 11 bases between. From germline, CDR1 is SGHNT and CDR2 YENEEA. The CDR3 reads CASSLGGRRTDTQYF. In DNA form, the CDR3 reads TGTGCCAGCAGCTTAGGGGGTAGGAGGACAGATACGCAGTATTTT.

This clone has just one count. The CDR3 protein is CASSTSRQVPGELFF. The CDR3 bases are TGTGCCAGTAGTACCTCCCGACAGGTCCCCGGGGAGCTGTTTTTT. This chain uses TRBV19 with TRBJ2-2; a weak D match, TRBD1 (6 bases). This CDR3 spans 15 amino acids. Deletions cut 4 bases from V and 6 bases from J, with 15 bases between. Germline CDR1 reads LNHDA; CDR2 reads SQIVND (reference sequence).

The CDR3 region is CASSILGTSNEKLFF. As DNA, the CDR3 is TGTGCCAGTAGTATCTTGGGGACTTCTAATGAAAAACTGTTTTTT. J is TRBJ1-4 and V is TRBV19; a weak D match, TRBD1 (5 bases). The CDR3 covers 15 residues. The germline CDR1 and CDR2 sequences are LNHDA and SQIVND (reference sequence). Between the trimmed V and J ends, which lost 3 bases and 3 bases, there was a span of 11 bases.

The chain couples TRBV5-1 to TRBJ2-2; 8 bases line up with TRBD2. Germline CDR1 and CDR2: SGHRS and YFSETQ. The CDR3 runs 16 residues. The J segment lost 0 bases and the V segment lost 6 bases, leaving 7 bases of the junction unmatched. CDR3 sequence: CASTLGLATNTGELFF. CDR3 coding DNA: TGCGCCAGCACCCTCGGACTAGCCACGAACACCGGGGAGCTGTTTTTT.

The chain couples TRBV5-6 to TRBJ2-3, with 8 bases lining up with TRBD1. Germline V CDR1 and CDR2: SGHDT, YYEEEE. This CDR3 has 15 residues. J gave up 0 bases and V 4 bases, and 4 bases lay outside the gene matches. Here the CDR3 DNA reads TGTGCCAGCAGCATTGGGACAGGCAGCACAGATACGCAGTATTTT. This sequence encodes CASSIGTGSTDTQYF.

The V call is TRBV9, the J call TRBJ2-7, with 9 positions matching TRBD2. V shed 2 bases and J 1 base; nucleotides not matched to a gene: 10. The CDR3 is made up of 17 amino acids. Germline CDR1 SGDLS, CDR2 YYNGEE. In DNA, the CDR3 is TGTGCCAGCAGCGTCCCGGGGAGGCGGGAGGGGTCCTACGAGCAGTACTTC. It yields the protein CASSVPGRREGSYEQYF. Filled out from reference TRBV9 and TRBJ2-7, the complete variable domain reads DSGVTQTPKHLITATGQRVTLRCSPRSGDLSVYWYQQSLDQGLQFLIQYYNGEERAKGNILERFSAQQFPDLHSELNLSSLELGDSALYFCASSVPGRREGSYEQYFGPGTRLTVT.

The chain couples TRBV6-5 to TRBJ2-1; the D gene is possibly TRBD1 (6 bases). From germline, CDR1 is MNHEY and CDR2 SVGAGI. The CDR3 sequence is 15 residues long. V lost 1 base and J lost 5, with 12 bases in between. CDR3 DNA: TGTGCCAGCAGTTACTGGCGACAGGCGGACAATGAGCAGTTCTTC. Translation: CASSYWRQADNEQFF.

The chain links TRBV10-3 to TRBJ2-7; the match to TRBD2 covers 7 bases. Trimming removed 0 bases from V and 4 bases from J; junction bases left unmatched: 15. The CDR3 has 18 residues. Germline CDR1 reads ENHRY; CDR2 reads SYGVKD. The CDR3 is CAISESEGWEGHIYEQYF. CDR3 DNA sequence: TGTGCCATCAGTGAGTCAGAAGGGTGGGAGGGCCACATTTACGAGCAGTACTTC.